The 20 T cell receptor beta chains in this list originate from one sample, sequenced in a study of shared clonotypes between healthy human individuals (dated by TCRdb to 2020 to 2021). Library creation used the immunoSEQ multiplex PCR assay. TCRdb retrieved this table from immuneACCESS and kept in-frame rearrangements only. Not all clones are present; in checked studies, unresolved V genes account for under half, and no reason is known for the remainder. The sample yields 650,000 to 800,000 clones; about 91% were counted once. Clones ranked in the top ten supply nearly 25% of the sample. CD8 naive samples were obtained by positive selection for CCR7 among CD45RO-negative cells, yielding a CD45RA+CCR7+ population from which TemRA cells were excluded. The sample taken for sequencing was naive CD8+ T cells sorted from blood. Reading the label with the study, this specimen's cell subset or site is: CD45RA+CCR7+. These receptors were taken from a man aged 25-40 years in good health.

The genes are TRBV9 and TRBJ2-3; 9 nucleotides agree with TRBD2. This CDR3 spans 15 amino acids. Germline V lookup: CDR1 SGDLS, CDR2 YYNGEE. The junction had 6 bases not matched to a gene; V was cut back by 3 bases and J by 4 bases. This chain's CDR3 is CASSEGGRAADTQYF. CDR3 in DNA: TGTGCCAGCAGCGAAGGCGGGAGGGCCGCAGATACGCAGTATTTT.

This chain joins TRBV7-9 and TRBJ2-1; D remains unclear. The germline CDR1 and CDR2 sequences are SEHNR and FQNEAQ (reference sequence). V gave up 1 base and J gave up 8 bases, with 15 bases separating them. This CDR3 is 15 amino acids long. The CDR3 loop reads CASSLVGVSGDEQFF. CDR3 sequence (DNA): TGTGCCAGCAGCTTAGTTGGAGTCTCTGGGGATGAGCAGTTCTTC.

The chain is built from TRBV27 and TRBJ2-1; D is undetermined. The CDR3 spans 14 residues. The germline CDR1 and CDR2 sequences are MNHEY and SMNVEV (reference sequence). Trimming removed 5 bases from V and 2 bases from J, with 10 bases in between. CDR3 sequence: CASSLRGTYNEQFF. As DNA, the CDR3 is TGTGCCAGCAGTCTTCGAGGAACCTACAATGAGCAGTTCTTC.

This chain connects TRBV7-8 to TRBJ2-5; 12 positions agree with TRBD2. Germline CDR1 is SGHVS and CDR2 is FQNEAQ. The CDR3 covers 18 residues. Losses at the gene ends were 1 base for V and 4 bases for J; bases not matched to a gene: 10. CDR3 loop: CASSLEASGRAKRETQYF. DNA for the CDR3: TGTGCCAGCAGCTTAGAGGCTAGCGGGAGGGCCAAGCGAGAGACCCAGTACTTC.

The chain recombines TRBV9 with TRBJ2-1; no clear D gene. V gave up 0 bases and J gave up 6 bases, with 10 bases separating them. Germline loops: CDR1 SGDLS, CDR2 YYNGEE. The CDR3 length is 14 residues. The CDR3 DNA follows: TGTGCCAGCAGCGTAGAGATCTTAGGCAATGAGCAGTTCTTC. Its translation: CASSVEILGNEQFF.

This sequence joins TRBV28 and TRBJ2-7; TRBD2 might be the D (7 bases). Per germline, CDR1 MDHEN and CDR2 SYDVKM. This CDR3 spans 16 amino acids. V was cut by 7 bases and J by 4 bases, with 23 bases left in between. CDR3 loop: CASMTDDAGAFYEQYF. The DNA for the CDR3 is TGTGCCAGCATGACCGACGACGCGGGGGCTTTTTACGAGCAGTACTTC.

The chain links TRBV7-2 to TRBJ2-1; D unclear. The CDR3 consists of 11 residues. Germline V gene lookup returns CDR1 SGHTA and CDR2 FQGNSA. Deletions cut 6 bases from V and 8 bases from J, with 8 bases between. The CDR3 spells CASSWIDEQFF. CDR3 sequence (DNA): TGTGCCAGCAGTTGGATAGATGAGCAGTTCTTC. The whole variable domain, remainder taken from reference TRBV7-2 and TRBJ2-1, is GAGVSQSPSNKVTEKGKDVELRCDPISGHTALYWYRQSLGQGLEFLIYFQGNSAPDKSGLPSDRFSAERTGGSVSTLTIQRTQQEDSAVYLCASSWIDEQFFGPGTRLTVL.

V and J are TRBV9 and TRBJ2-7; D is perhaps TRBD1 or TRBD2 (5 bases each). V was pared by 2 bases and J by 5 bases, with 20 bases between. The germline gives CDR1 SGDLS, CDR2 YYNGEE. CDR3 length equals 16 residues. The CDR3 protein is CASSVSTGTPTDEQYF. CDR3 nucleotides: TGTGCCAGCAGCGTCTCAACCGGGACCCCCACGGACGAGCAGTACTTC.

The rearrangement joins TRBV5-4 to TRBJ2-5; no firm D call. The CDR3 is 12 amino acids. The germline V gene encodes CDR1 SGHNT and CDR2 YYREEE (reference sequence). The ends were cut back, 4 bases at V and 4 bases at J, with 8 bases in the middle. The CDR3 bases are TGTGCCAGCAGCCTCGTGGGAGAGACCCAGTACTTC. It translates to CASSLVGETQYF. Based on the CDR3 plus reference TRBV5-4 and TRBJ2-5, the full variable domain is ETGVTQSPTHLIKTRGQQVTLRCSSQSGHNTVSWYQQALGQGPQFIFQYYREEENGRGNFPPRFSGLQFPNYSSELNVNALELDDSALYLCASSLVGETQYFGPGTRLLVL.

The V gene is TRBV18, the J gene TRBJ2-2, with a weak D call TRBD2 (6 bases). The CDR3 runs to 15 residues. V was clipped by 3 bases and J by 3 bases, with 11 bases between them. Germline V lookup: CDR1 KGHSH, CDR2 LQKENI. CDR3 protein: CASSPMAGYTGELFF. The CDR3 DNA sequence: TGTGCCAGCTCACCTATGGCGGGATACACCGGGGAGCTGTTTTTT.

The CDR3 coding sequence is TGTGCCAGCACTCCCACCGGTTCTGGAAACACCATATATTTT. Translated, it gives CASTPTGSGNTIYF. V usage is TRBV25-1 and J usage is TRBJ1-3; no reliable D call. The CDR3 sequence is 14 residues long. V shed 7 bases and J shed 1 base, with 11 bases lying between them. Germline values: CDR1 MGHDK, CDR2 SYGVNS. Together with reference TRBV25-1 and TRBJ1-3, the CDR3 gives the full variable domain: EADIYQTPRYLVIGTGKKITLECSQTMGHDKMYWYQQDPGMELHLIHYSYGVNSTEKGDLSSESTVSRIRTEHFPLTLESARPSHTSQYLCASTPTGSGNTIYFGEGSWLTVV.

V usage is TRBV7-9 and J usage is TRBJ2-2; possibly TRBD2 for D (5 bases). The germline V and J ends were trimmed by 5 bases and 5 bases, with 18 bases remaining between them. The CDR3 consists of 16 residues. CDR1 and CDR2 (germline): SEHNR, FQNEAQ (reference sequence). CDR3 loop: CASSHGLEVETGELFF. The DNA for the CDR3 is TGTGCCAGCAGCCACGGGCTGGAGGTTGAAACCGGGGAGCTGTTTTTT.

In its sample, this clone was seen once. The rearrangement joins TRBV28 to TRBJ2-2, with TRBD1 matching 8 bases. V shed 2 bases and J 6 bases; nucleotides not matched to a gene: 5. Germline CDR1 reads MDHEN; CDR2 reads SYDVKM. The CDR3 extends over 15 amino acids. DNA of the CDR3: TGTGCCAGCAGTTTAGTATCAGGGGGCTCCGGGGAGCTGTTTTTT. Encoded protein: CASSLVSGGSGELFF.

V and J are TRBV5-1 and TRBJ2-3; 9 positions agree with TRBD2. The CDR3 consists of 18 residues. Trimming removed 4 bases from V and 3 bases from J; junction bases left unmatched: 15. Germline V gene lookup returns CDR1 SGHRS and CDR2 YFSETQ. The CDR3 region has the DNA TGCGCCAGCAGCGTTCTAAGTCTAGCGGGAAGGTCAACAGATACGCAGTATTTT. The encoded protein is CASSVLSLAGRSTDTQYF.

V usage is TRBV5-4 and J usage is TRBJ1-2; the D is unclear. Looked up from germline, CDR1 is SGHNT and CDR2 is YYREEE (reference sequence). This CDR3 comprises 13 residues. Trimming removed 0 bases from V and 8 bases from J, with 11 bases in between. The chain's CDR3 is CASSLENLWGYTF. The CDR3, as DNA: TGTGCCAGCAGCTTGGAAAACCTGTGGGGCTACACCTTC.

This chain joins TRBV15 and TRBJ2-3, with D perhaps TRBD1 or TRBD2 (5 bases each). Between the trimmed V and J ends, which lost 5 bases and 6 bases, there was a span of 18 bases. The CDR3 spans 15 residues. CDR1 is LNHNV and CDR2 is YYDKDF in the germline V gene (reference sequence). The CDR3 DNA follows: TGTGCCACCAGCGGATTCGGGTTGGGGGTGGATACGCAGTATTTT. This gives the protein CATSGFGLGVDTQYF.

The J gene is TRBJ1-1, the V gene TRBV5-4; the D is unclear. With 3 bases removed from V and 7 bases from J, the gap between germline ends came to 7 bases. The germline V gene encodes CDR1 SGHNT and CDR2 YYREEE (reference sequence). This CDR3 is 11 amino acids long. CDR3 amino acids: CASSYGSEAFF. The CDR3 DNA sequence: TGTGCCAGCAGCTACGGTAGTGAAGCTTTCTTT.

The genes are TRBV25-1 and TRBJ1-5; no definite D call. The CDR3 is made up of 14 amino acids. The ends were cut back, 3 bases at V and 3 bases at J, with 9 bases in the middle. CDR1 is MGHDK, CDR2 SYGVNS, per germline. CDR3 sequence: CASSDHQSNQPQHF. The CDR3 region has the DNA TGTGCCAGCAGTGATCATCAATCCAATCAGCCCCAGCATTTT.

This chain connects TRBV5-4 to TRBJ1-4, with 7 bases aligning to TRBD1. CDR3 length equals 18 residues. CDR1 and CDR2 from the germline V gene are SGHNT and YYREEE (reference sequence). V lost 1 base and J lost 0; bases outside the gene matches: 9. CDR3 bases: TGTGCCAGCAGCTTGTTTCCCGGCCAGGGGGCAACTAATGAAAAACTGTTTTTT. This encodes CASSLFPGQGATNEKLFF.

The gene calls are TRBV5-1 and TRBJ2-1; tentative D call: TRBD2 (5 bases). The CDR3 extends over 14 amino acids. Germline CDR1 is SGHRS and CDR2 is YFSETQ. Trimming removed 0 bases from V and 8 bases from J, with 12 bases in between. CDR3 sequence (DNA): TGCGCCAGCAGCTTGGATTGGGGTAGCGATGAGCAGTTCTTC. Residues: CASSLDWGSDEQFF. The whole variable domain, filled in from reference TRBV5-1 and TRBJ2-1, reads KAGVTQTPRYLIKTRGQQVTLSCSPISGHRSVSWYQQTPGQGLQFLFEYFSETQRNKGNFPGRFSGRQFSNSRSEMNVSTLELGDSALYLCASSLDWGSDEQFFGPGTRLTVL.